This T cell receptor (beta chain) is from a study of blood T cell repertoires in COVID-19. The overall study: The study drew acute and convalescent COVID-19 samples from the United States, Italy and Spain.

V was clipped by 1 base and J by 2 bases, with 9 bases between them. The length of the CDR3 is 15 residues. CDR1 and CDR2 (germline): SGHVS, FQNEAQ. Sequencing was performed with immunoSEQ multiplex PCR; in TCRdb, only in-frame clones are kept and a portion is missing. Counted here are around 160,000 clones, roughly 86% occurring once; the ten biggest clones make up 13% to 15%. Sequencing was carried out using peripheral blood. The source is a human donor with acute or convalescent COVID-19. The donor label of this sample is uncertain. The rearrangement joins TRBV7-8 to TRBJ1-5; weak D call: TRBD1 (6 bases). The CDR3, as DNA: TGTGCCAGCAGCTTAGACCAGGGGCGCAATCAGCCCCAGCATTTT. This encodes CASSLDQGRNQPQHF.